The 9 T cell receptor beta chains below all came from one sample that was sequenced in a study of cytomegalovirus exposure and HLA in healthy donors. PCR was performed using 60 Vbeta and 13 Jbeta primers. Here immunoSEQ multiplex PCR was the method, and the copy in TCRdb shows in-frame clones only, minus some. The sample lists around 99,000 clones, about 78% seen once, with more than 3% in the top ten. Sequencing input: PBMCs. The origin of the receptors is a man in his forties in good health and CMV-seronegative.

V and J are TRBV5-4 and TRBJ2-7; 12 bases line up with TRBD2. The CDR3 is made up of 14 amino acids. The V gene end was trimmed by 2 bases and the J gene end by 9 bases; junction bases not matched to a gene: 6. Germline V gene lookup returns CDR1 SGHNT and CDR2 YYREEE (reference sequence). CDR3 amino acids: CASSFPGLAGGQYF. CDR3 nucleotides: TGTGCCAGCAGCTTCCCGGGACTAGCGGGTGGGCAGTACTTC.

This clone occurred once. The chain employs TRBV4-1 and TRBJ2-2; possible D gene TRBD1, 7 bases. Germline-derived CDR1 and CDR2 are MGHRA and YSYEKL. The CDR3 sequence is 17 residues long. V lost 1 base and J lost 3, with 15 bases in between. CDR3 residues: CASSQAEGAWDTGELFF. The CDR3 nucleotides are TGCGCCAGCAGCCAAGCGGAGGGGGCTTGGGACACCGGGGAGCTGTTTTTT.

The chain has TRBV5-1 and TRBJ2-1, with 9 positions matching TRBD2. The V gene's germline CDR1 is SGHRS and CDR2 YFSETQ. J lost 6 bases, V lost 2 bases, and 6 bases had no gene match. The CDR3 is 15 residues long. This CDR3 is CASSFSGGDGNEQFF. The CDR3 coding sequence is TGCGCCAGCAGCTTTAGCGGGGGTGATGGCAATGAGCAGTTCTTC.

The rearrangement links TRBV7-6 to TRBJ2-5, with no clear D. Trimming pared 5 bases from V and 2 bases from J, leaving 18 bases between. This CDR3 has 16 residues. The germline CDR1 and CDR2 sequences are SGHVS and FNYEAQ. DNA of the CDR3: TGTGCCAGCAGCCCCAATATGGGTGCGCGGCAAGAGACCCAGTACTTC. It encodes CASSPNMGARQETQYF.

In its sample, this clone is medium-sized (0.01 to 0.1%). V gene TRBV10-1 combines with J gene TRBJ2-7; no reliable D call. V was shortened by 0 bases and J by 6 bases, with 9 bases between the two germline ends. The CDR3 loop spans 13 amino acids. The V gene's germline CDR1 is WNHNN and CDR2 SYGVQD (reference sequence). The CDR3 protein is CASSESQRREQYF. In nucleotides, the CDR3 is TGCGCCAGCAGTGAGTCCCAGCGACGCGAGCAGTACTTC.

To note about this clone: Germline and junction disagree at one end, which may indicate a read error. This chain joins TRBV7-7 and TRBJ2-2, with D unresolved. The CDR3 totals 14 residues. CDR1 is SSHAT, CDR2 FNYEAQ, per germline (reference sequence). As DNA, the CDR3 is TGTGCTAGCAGCTTCACGACTGGCACCGGGGAGCTGTTTTTT. Protein product: CASSFTTGTGELFF.

The chain recombines TRBV9 with TRBJ1-4; D is undetermined. Germline V gives CDR1 SGDLS, CDR2 YYNGEE. V was shortened by 4 bases and J by 0 bases, with 7 bases between the two germline ends. The CDR3 covers 14 residues. The chain's CDR3 is CASSSGATNEKLFF. CDR3 nucleotides: TGTGCCAGCAGCTCCGGGGCAACTAATGAAAAACTGTTTTTT.

V is TRBV18 and J is TRBJ1-6; no reliable D call. CDR1 is KGHSH, CDR2 LQKENI, per germline. The CDR3 consists of 13 residues. Trimming pared 6 bases from V and 10 bases from J, leaving 13 bases between. The CDR3 DNA reads as TGTGCCAGCTCGGAGGCCTTCAGATCACCCCTCCACTTT. Its protein is CASSEAFRSPLHF. Supplemented by reference TRBV18 and TRBJ1-6, the full variable domain reads NAGVMQNPRHLVRRRGQEARLRCSPMKGHSHVYWYRQLPEEGLKFMVYLQKENIIDESGMPKERFSAEFPKEGPSILRIQQVVRGDSAAYFCASSEAFRSPLHFGNGTRLTVT.

This chain joins TRBV14 and TRBJ2-7; 7 nucleotides line up with TRBD2. Germline CDR1 SGHDN, CDR2 FVKESK. The CDR3 sequence is 17 residues long. Trimming removed 4 bases from V and 3 bases from J; junction bases left unmatched: 15. The CDR3 is CASSLSGKEGKRYEQYF. The CDR3 coding sequence is TGTGCCAGCAGCCTGAGCGGGAAGGAGGGGAAGCGCTACGAGCAGTACTTC.